One and the same sample provided the 5 T cell receptor beta chains below, sequenced in a study of response to subunit inactivated influenza vaccine. TCRdb redid the calling of the RT-PCR reads with MiXCR, one entry per CDR3 protein. The sample consists of some 850,000 distinct CDR3 sequences, less than 20% of them appearing once. The starting material was PBMCs from blood, obtained less than 6 days after vaccination. The receptor set was obtained from a man aged 50 to 60 who received an inactivated influenza vaccine.

The V call is TRBV6-5, the J call TRBJ2-3; 7 bases agree with TRBD2. The germline V gene has CDR1 MNHEY and CDR2 SVGAGI. This CDR3 is built from 16 residues. The V segment lost 2 bases and the J segment 5 bases; nucleotides outside the gene matches: 10. Written as DNA, the CDR3 is TGTGCCAGCAGTTACCGCGAGGGAGCGGGGAAAGATACGCAGTATTTT. It translates to CASSYREGAGKDTQYF.

This clonotype was recorded a few times. The genes are TRBV28 and TRBJ1-1; D remains unclear. CDR3 length: 15 residues. Germline V gene lookup returns CDR1 MDHEN and CDR2 SYDVKM. V was trimmed by 1 base and J by 2 bases, leaving 11 bases between them. The CDR3 sequence: CASSLLTGTNTEAFF. The CDR3 DNA sequence: TGTGCCAGCAGTTTATTGACGGGAACCAACACTGAAGCTTTCTTT.

V usage is TRBV27 and J usage is TRBJ2-7; D unclear. Germline V gene sequence: CDR1 MNHEY, CDR2 SMNVEV (reference sequence). The CDR3 spans 14 residues. The V end was cut by 2 bases, the J end by 7 bases, with 15 bases between. The CDR3 loop reads CASSLLAPPTEQYF. Written as DNA, the CDR3 is TGTGCCAGCAGTTTACTGGCACCTCCTACGGAGCAGTACTTC.

This clonotype has more than one count but fewer than ten. Written as DNA, the CDR3 is TGTGCCAGCAGCCAAGATGTAGGGTATAGCAATCAGCCCCAGCATTTT. As protein: CASSQDVGYSNQPQHF. V is TRBV4-2 and J is TRBJ1-5; unclear D gene. The length of the CDR3 is 16 residues. Germline V CDR1 and CDR2: LGHNA, YNFKEQ. The V and J ends lost 0 bases and 0 bases respectively, with 9 bases between them.

This clonotype was seen a handful of times. The V call is TRBV20-1, the J call TRBJ2-1, with D unclear. The CDR3 extends over 15 amino acids. V was shortened by 3 bases and J by 1 base, with 13 bases between the two germline ends. CDR1 DFQATT and CDR2 SNEGSKA come from the germline V gene (reference sequence). CDR3 sequence (DNA): TGCAGTGCTAGTGCCGGTCTCACTTCCTACAATGAGCAGTTCTTC. Its protein product is CSASAGLTSYNEQFF.